These 8 T cell receptor beta chains came from one sample sequenced in a study of T cells in Graves' hyperthyroidism and ophthalmopathy. Amplified TCR beta CDR3 regions came from RNA transcripts. The HTBI primer set served for first-round RT-PCR of the TCR CDR3. Via MiXCR, TCRdb re-called the multiplex PCR reads, giving one row per CDR3 protein. The repertoire holds under 350,000 distinct CDR3 sequences, with 13% as singletons. Sequencing input: blood. These receptors were obtained from a woman in her 30s with Graves' hyperthyroidism that later progressed to Graves' ophthalmopathy.

The rearrangement joins TRBV5-6 to TRBJ2-1; 7 bases match TRBD2. V shed 2 bases and J 0 bases; nucleotides not matched to a gene: 11. Germline lookup yields CDR1 SGHDT and CDR2 YYEEEE. The CDR3 spans 18 residues. CDR3 nucleotides: TGTGCCAGCAGCTTTTTTAGGGGCGGGAGTAGCTCCTACAATGAGCAGTTCTTC. Its translation: CASSFFRGGSSSYNEQFF.

Ten or more counts support this clonotype. This chain connects TRBV6-1 to TRBJ1-2, with D unresolved. Looked up from germline, CDR1 is MNHNS and CDR2 is SASEGT. Trimming removed 6 bases at V and 5 bases at J, with 19 bases between. The CDR3 spans 15 residues. DNA for the CDR3: TGTGCCAGCAGGTTCCTTGGAGCCTGGCTTTATGGCTACACCTTC. Amino acid sequence: CASRFLGAWLYGYTF.

This clonotype showed up many times. The rearrangement links TRBV20-1 to TRBJ2-7; 9 nucleotides match TRBD2. Germline CDR1 DFQATT, CDR2 SNEGSKA (reference sequence). The CDR3 has 13 residues. V was pared by 8 bases and J by 8 bases, with 13 bases of the junction left unmatched. In DNA form, the CDR3 reads TGCAGTACCCGACTTGCGGGAGGGTTACAGCAGTACTTC. This codes for CSTRLAGGLQQYF.

This clonotype showed up just a few times. The V call is TRBV5-6, the J call TRBJ2-7; TRBD1 aligns across 9 bases. This CDR3 has 16 amino acids. V dropped 0 bases and J dropped 1; count of bases not matched to a gene: 5. Germline lookup yields CDR1 SGHDT and CDR2 YYEEEE. The CDR3 sequence: CASSLEGTGISYEQYF. DNA of the CDR3: TGTGCCAGCAGCTTGGAGGGGACAGGGATTTCCTACGAGCAGTACTTC.

There are many counts of this clonotype. The rearrangement links TRBV2 to TRBJ2-7; TRBD1 aligns across 9 bases. V trimming: 10 bases; J trimming: 7 bases; junction bases outside the gene matches: 11. Germline loops: CDR1 SNHLY, CDR2 FYNNEI. This CDR3 region has 13 residues. The chain's CDR3 is CATCSGQGMEQYF. As DNA, the CDR3 is TGTGCCACATGTTCGGGACAGGGAATGGAGCAGTACTTC.

This clonotype was counted at least ten times. The chain couples TRBV7-2 to TRBJ2-7; D is unresolved. Germline V CDR1 and CDR2: SGHTA, FQGNSA. V lost 1 base and J 0 bases, leaving 10 bases between the germline ends. The CDR3 is made up of 15 amino acids. CDR3 residues: CASSLELRGSYEQYF. DNA for the CDR3: TGTGCCAGCAGCTTAGAACTACGAGGCTCCTACGAGCAGTACTTC.

This clonotype was observed at least ten times. The V call is TRBV7-9, the J call TRBJ2-5; 8 bases are shared with TRBD2. Germline assignment: CDR1 SEHNR and CDR2 FQNEAQ (reference sequence). V trimming: 4 bases; J trimming: 3 bases; junction bases outside the gene matches: 7. The CDR3 is made up of 15 amino acids. The CDR3 spells CASSSHGSGKETQYF. The CDR3 nucleotides read TGTGCCAGCAGCTCCCATGGTAGCGGGAAAGAGACCCAGTACTTC.

This clonotype was detected only a few times. This sequence joins TRBV19 and TRBJ1-4; 7 bases match TRBD1. The CDR3 totals 14 residues. Germline V CDR1 and CDR2: LNHDA, SQIVND (reference sequence). DNA for the CDR3: TGTGGCACGCGGGACAGCCAGAATAATGAAAAACTGTTTTTT. Amino acid sequence: CGTRDSQNNEKLFF.